These T cell receptor beta chains were read from a single sample in a study of blood T cell repertoires in COVID-19. The repertoire was sequenced with immunoSEQ multiplex PCR; TCRdb's copy has only in-frame clones and lacks some. The data show around 400,000 clones, under 85% seen once. Sequencing used PBMCs or T cells enriched from blood (not recorded which). Every receptor here comes from a woman aged 45 to 65 who had recovered from COVID-19. Both conserved end residues are part of each CDR3. A D gene is named only where the DNA matches it firmly. Clone size is shown for a subset of rows, as once, few, many or a class of expanded clone.

few	TRBD2	TRBV2	TRBJ2-6	TGTGCCAGCAGTGAATTTGCGGGAGTGTCTGGGGCCAACGTCCTGACTTTC	CASSEFAGVSGANVLTF
.	.	TRBV9	TRBJ1-1	TGTGCCAGCAGCGTAGCGACAGGCCCGAACACTGAAGCTTTCTTT	CASSVATGPNTEAFF
.	.	TRBV4-1	TRBJ2-5	TGCGCCAGCCGCCCACAGGGGGGGGGCTTGGAGACCCAGTACTTC	CASRPQGGGLETQYF
.	.	TRBV5-1	TRBJ1-4	TGCGCCAGCAGCTTACTTGGCGAGGTCCTAGAAAAACTGTTTTTT	CASSLLGEVLEKLFF
.	.	TRBV20-1	TRBJ1-1	TGCAGTGCTAGTCCTCACATGAACACTGAAGCTTTCTTT	CSASPHMNTEAFF
.	.	TRBV12-3/TRBV12-4	TRBJ1-6	TGTGCCAGCAGTATAGGACCTGACTCCCTCCACTTT	CASSIGPDSLHF
.	.	TRBV7-6	TRBJ1-1	TGTGCCAGCAGCCTAGACCGGTCAATCGGGGGTGAAGCTTTCTTT	CASSLDRSIGGEAFF
.	TRBD1	TRBV20-1	TRBJ2-7	TGCAGTGCTAGTAGACAGGGGTTCTCCTACGAGCAGTACTTC	CSASRQGFSYEQYF
.	TRBD1	TRBV7-8	TRBJ1-6	TGTGCCAGCAGCCGAGACAGGGGCAGTTCACCCCTCCACTTT	CASSRDRGSSPLHF
.	.	TRBV18	TRBJ2-1	TGTGCCAGCTCACCACGCGGCGGTAACAATGAGCAGTTCTTC	CASSPRGGNNEQFF
.	.	TRBV12-1	TRBJ1-6	TGTGCCAGCAGCTCTGACAGGGGGGATAATTCACCCCTCCACTTT	CASSSDRGDNSPLHF
.	.	TRBV5-4	TRBJ1-1	TGTGCCAGCAGCTTTGCGGGGATCAACACTGAAGCTTTCTTT	CASSFAGINTEAFF
.	.	TRBV5-1	TRBJ2-1	TGCGCCAGCAGCCCGTACACCGGGACTCCACCCGTGGGTGAGCAGTTCTTC	CASSPYTGTPPVGEQFF